One T cell receptor beta chain is described in this entry. The sample is drawn from a study of T cell responses to AZD1222 COVID-19 vaccine. TCRdb keeps only in-frame clones here, not all; method: immunoSEQ multiplex PCR. The sample includes approximately 67,000 clones, around four fifths of them seen just once. From germline, CDR1 is SEHNR and CDR2 FQNEAQ (reference sequence). The ends lost 3 bases at V and 0 bases at J; junction bases unmatched: 6. This CDR3 has 16 amino acids. The chain carries TRBV7-9 and TRBJ1-2; TRBD1 matches at 8 bases. The sample was peripheral blood, taken on day 0 of AZD1222 vaccination. This receptor was identified in an adult in good health. The CDR3 region has the DNA TGTGCCAGCAGCTTCCAGGGGGCTGTTTCTAACTATGGCTACACCTTC. Its protein product is CASSFQGAVSNYGYTF.